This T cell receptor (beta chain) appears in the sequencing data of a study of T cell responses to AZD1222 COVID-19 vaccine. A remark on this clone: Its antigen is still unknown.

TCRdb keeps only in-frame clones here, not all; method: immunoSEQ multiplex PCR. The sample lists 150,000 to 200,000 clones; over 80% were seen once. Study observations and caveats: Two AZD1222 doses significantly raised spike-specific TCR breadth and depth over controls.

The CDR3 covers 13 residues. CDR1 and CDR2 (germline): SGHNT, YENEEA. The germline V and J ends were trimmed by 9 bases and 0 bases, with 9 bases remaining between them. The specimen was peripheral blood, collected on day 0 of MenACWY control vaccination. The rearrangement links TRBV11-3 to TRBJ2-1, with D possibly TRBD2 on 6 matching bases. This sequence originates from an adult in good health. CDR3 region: CASAGSSYNEQFF. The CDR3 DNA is TGTGCCAGTGCCGGGAGCTCCTACAATGAGCAGTTCTTC.